The source of this T cell receptor (beta chain) is a study of T-cell reconstitution after alpha-beta-depleted transplantation in children. Unique molecular identifiers tagged the TCRbeta library. TCRdb called the PCR reads again in MiXCR, with one record for every CDR3 protein. The table includes 90,000 to 120,000 distinct CDR3 sequences, almost 6.5% detected once. Broader study findings: At the one-year point after transplant, T-cell counts and TCRbeta diversity were found to come mostly from T cells that had been newly produced.

This clonotype was recorded a few times. Its target is not known. The sample consisted of PBMCs, mostly from graft donor cells, taken 360 days after TCRalphabeta/CD19-depleted stem cell transplant. This sequence originates from a male patient aged 2 to 9 who had a stem cell transplant for acute lymphoblastic leukemia, so the T cells may come from the graft donor.

The CDR3 spells CASSQDDGLTQYF. Written as DNA, the CDR3 is TGTGCCAGCAGCCAAGATGACGGTCTTACGCAGTATTTT. V gene TRBV4-2 combines with J gene TRBJ2-3; D unclear. CDR1 and CDR2 from the germline V gene are LGHNA and YNFKEQ. The V and J ends lost 0 bases and 8 bases respectively, with 9 bases between them. The CDR3 spans 13 residues.